This T cell receptor beta chain was identified in a study of beta chain features in type 1 diabetes. Overall study findings and caveats: Across all four CD4+ subsets, people with type 1 diabetes showed modestly shorter TCRB CDR3s. Because the template was cDNA, high-expressing cells might be over-represented.

With regard to this clone: The antigen is undetermined.

Germline lookup yields CDR1 SGHTA and CDR2 FQGNSA. This CDR3 contains 17 residues. The V and J ends lost 1 base and 9 bases, in that order; junction bases with no gene match: 6. The sequenced template was cDNA made from the entire isolated RNA. Clones were sequenced by immunoSEQ multiplex PCR, and TCRdb holds only the in-frame ones, with some missing. The sample lists 350,000 to 400,000 clones, approximately 15% seen once, with around 0.02% in the top ten. The chain has TRBV7-2 and TRBJ2-1, with TRBD2 matching over 16 bases. This receptor was taken from a woman younger than 30 in good health. Sequences were obtained from naive CD4+ T cells from blood. The CDR3 is CASSLGGTSGRASEQFF. The CDR3 DNA reads TGTGCCAGCAGCTTAGGGGGGACTAGCGGGAGGGCCAGTGAGCAGTTCTTC.